Listed below are T cell receptor beta chains from one sample, sequenced in a study of response to subunit inactivated influenza vaccine. TCRdb reanalysed the RT-PCR reads using MiXCR and keeps one entry per CDR3 protein. The data hold around 530,000 distinct CDR3 sequences, with 12% observed a single time. Sequenced here: PBMCs from blood, sampled on the day of vaccination. These receptors all come from a man in his forties or fifties who received an inactivated influenza vaccine. The CDR3 runs from the conserved cysteine through the conserved F or W. A D gene is named only where the DNA matches it firmly. The listing skips clone size in some rows; elsewhere it reads once, few, many or a size class.

>TRBJ2-1|-|TRBV6-1|-
CASRPPPGNEQFF
TGTGCCAGCAGGCCGCCACCAGGTAATGAGCAGTTCTTC
>TRBJ2-1|few|TRBV20-1|-
CSAQSGAVNEQFF
TGCAGTGCCCAGTCGGGGGCGGTCAATGAGCAGTTCTTC
>TRBJ2-4|-|TRBV4-3|-
CAWGWVAKNIQYF
TGCGCCTGGGGGTGGGTAGCCAAAAACATTCAGTACTTC
>TRBJ2-3|many|TRBV6-5|TRBD2
CASSYRKYSGGAGTQYF
TGTGCCAGCAGTTATCGTAAATATAGCGGGGGGGCCGGTACGCAGTATTTT
>TRBJ2-7|-|TRBV19|TRBD1
CASSSQGVDYEQYF
TGTGCCAGTAGTTCCCAGGGGGTTGACTACGAGCAGTACTTC
>TRBJ2-5|few|TRBV28|TRBD1
CASSFGGRRDSMETQYF
TGTGCCAGCAGTTTTGGGGGACGACGGGACAGTATGGAGACCCAGTACTTC
>TRBJ1-5|-|TRBV6-2/TRBV6-3|-
CASKEFGGLLYQPQHF
TGTGCCAGCAAGGAGTTTGGGGGGCTTTTATATCAGCCCCAGCATTTT
>TRBJ2-2|many|TRBV12-3/TRBV12-4|TRBD2
CASSRLAGGPGELFF
TGTGCCAGCAGCCGACTAGCGGGGGGACCCGGGGAGCTGTTTTTT
>TRBJ1-5|few|TRBV7-9|-
CASSLHPDQPQHF
TGTGCCAGCAGCTTGCATCCAGATCAGCCCCAGCATTTT
>TRBJ2-5|-|TRBV20-1|TRBD2
CSATGTSPETQYF
TGCAGTGCTACAGGGACTAGCCCCGAGACCCAGTACTTC
>TRBJ2-3|many|TRBV18|TRBD1
CASSPPRGQGDTQYF
TGTGCCAGCTCACCACCCAGGGGGCAGGGAGATACGCAGTATTTT
>TRBJ2-7|few|TRBV15|-
CATSTQQGYEQYF
TGTGCCACCAGCACTCAACAGGGTTACGAGCAGTACTTC
>TRBJ1-1|few|TRBV7-2|-
CASSRGMAGQNTEAFF
TGTGCCAGCAGCCGAGGTATGGCAGGGCAGAACACTGAAGCTTTCTTT
>TRBJ1-5|-|TRBV28|TRBD1
CASGNIQGANQPQHF
TGTGCCAGCGGGAACATTCAGGGGGCTAATCAGCCCCAGCATTTT